These 9 T cell receptor beta chains were all obtained from the same sample, sequenced in a study of blood T cell repertoires in COVID-19. Data came from immunoSEQ multiplex PCR; TCRdb stores just in-frame clones and leaves some out. The sample consists of 290,000 or so clones, over 75% of them appearing once. The sample consisted of peripheral blood. These receptors were taken from a man aged 50 to 60 with active or convalescent COVID-19.

This sequence joins TRBV10-2 and TRBJ2-3; 8 bases align to TRBD1. Germline values: CDR1 WSHSY, CDR2 SAAADI. There are 12 residues in the CDR3. V trimming: 9 bases; J trimming: 2 bases; junction bases outside the gene matches: 1. DNA of the CDR3: TGCGCCAGTCAGGGGGCCACAGATACGCAGTATTTT. It specifies CASQGATDTQYF.

The J gene is TRBJ2-1, the V gene TRBV9; 14 positions match TRBD2. V trimming: 4 bases; J trimming: 14 bases; junction bases outside the gene matches: 11. The germline V gene has CDR1 SGDLS and CDR2 YYNGEE. This CDR3 region has 15 residues. Here the CDR3 DNA reads TGTGCCAGCAGCCCCGGGGGACTAGCGGGAGTTGGGGAGTTCTTC. It specifies CASSPGGLAGVGEFF.

The chain couples TRBV24-1 to TRBJ2-7; 15 bases map to TRBD2. V shed 9 bases and J 3 bases; nucleotides not matched to a gene: 11. The germline gives CDR1 KGHDR, CDR2 SFDVKD. The CDR3 consists of 17 residues. CDR3 residues: CATGGGLAGGPDYEQYF. In nucleotides, the CDR3 is TGTGCCACCGGGGGGGGACTAGCGGGAGGCCCAGACTACGAGCAGTACTTC.

V is TRBV18 and J is TRBJ1-4; D unresolved. The V and J ends lost 4 bases and 0 bases respectively, with 9 bases between them. This CDR3 region has 15 residues. Per the germline V gene, CDR1 is KGHSH and CDR2 is LQKENI. CDR3 bases: TGTGCCAGCTCACTTCGTTCCGCAACTAATGAAAAACTGTTTTTT. As protein: CASSLRSATNEKLFF.

The chain combines TRBV5-6 with TRBJ1-6; TRBD1 aligns across 10 bases. V was pared by 3 bases and J by 5 bases, with 2 bases of the junction left unmatched. The CDR3 contains 15 residues. The germline V gene encodes CDR1 SGHDT and CDR2 YYEEEE. The CDR3 loop is CASSSGTGDNSPLHF. Here the CDR3 DNA reads TGTGCCAGCAGCTCCGGGACAGGGGATAATTCACCCCTCCACTTT.

The CDR3 DNA reads as TGTGCCAGCAGTACATACCGGGACTATAATTCACCCCTCCACTTT. It translates to CASSTYRDYNSPLHF. The genes are TRBV28 and TRBJ1-6; D is unclear. The CDR3 length is 15 residues. Trimming took off 5 bases at V and 3 bases at J, with 11 bases between the two ends. In germline, CDR1 is MDHEN, CDR2 SYDVKM.

This sequence joins TRBV24-1 and TRBJ2-5; 7 nucleotides agree with TRBD1. The germline V gene encodes CDR1 KGHDR and CDR2 SFDVKD. V trimming: 10 bases; J trimming: 1 base; junction bases outside the gene matches: 5. The CDR3 covers 13 residues. CDR3 DNA sequence: TGTGCCACTCCACAGGGGTTCCAAGAGACCCAGTACTTC. It yields the protein CATPQGFQETQYF.

The chain has TRBV5-4 and TRBJ2-5; D is ambiguous. The V end was cut by 3 bases, the J end by 2 bases, with 8 bases between. Germline-derived CDR1 and CDR2 are SGHNT and YYREEE (reference sequence). The CDR3 sequence is 13 residues long. CDR3 region: CASSSVTQETQYF. In DNA, the CDR3 is TGTGCCAGCAGCTCCGTGACTCAAGAGACCCAGTACTTC.

The V call is TRBV19, the J call TRBJ1-5; D uncertain. This CDR3 comprises 13 residues. The V end lost 3 bases, the J end lost 3 bases, and 6 bases lay between the germline ends. Germline V gene sequence: CDR1 LNHDA, CDR2 SQIVND (reference sequence). CDR3 protein: CASSILFNQPQHF. The DNA for the CDR3 is TGTGCCAGTAGTATCCTCTTCAATCAGCCCCAGCATTTT.